The clone carrying this T cell receptor (beta chain) was seen only a few times. The target antigen is unknown. This sample was included in a study of beta chain features in type 1 diabetes. Sequenced material consisted of expressed TCRB transcripts (all of the isolated RNA was reverse transcribed). The study sequenced naive, central memory and regulatory T cell samples to an average of around 3.4 million reads. The data were produced by immunoSEQ multiplex PCR, yet TCRdb's version contains in-frame clones alone and is incomplete. The sample records under 350,000 clones, 8% being singletons. General study findings and limits: There was no resolution here of whether HLA type influences TCRB rearrangement. A closer apparent resemblance between naive, central memory and Treg TCRB repertoires was seen in patients than in healthy donors. Researchers report that Type 1 diabetes patients had moderately but significantly shorter TCRB CDR3s across all four CD4+ subsets.

The CDR3 totals 15 residues. Germline CDR1 reads LGHNA; CDR2 reads YNFKEQ. Trimming shortened V by 1 base and J by 7 bases, and 14 bases separated the two germline ends. This sequence joins TRBV4-2 and TRBJ2-4; weak D call: TRBD1 (6 bases). Sequenced sample: central memory CD4+ T cells from blood. The clonotype was recovered from a woman aged 18-35 years in good health. The CDR3: CASSQGRSQGNIQYF. As DNA, the CDR3 is TGTGCCAGCAGCCAAGGCCGATCTCAGGGGAACATTCAGTACTTC.